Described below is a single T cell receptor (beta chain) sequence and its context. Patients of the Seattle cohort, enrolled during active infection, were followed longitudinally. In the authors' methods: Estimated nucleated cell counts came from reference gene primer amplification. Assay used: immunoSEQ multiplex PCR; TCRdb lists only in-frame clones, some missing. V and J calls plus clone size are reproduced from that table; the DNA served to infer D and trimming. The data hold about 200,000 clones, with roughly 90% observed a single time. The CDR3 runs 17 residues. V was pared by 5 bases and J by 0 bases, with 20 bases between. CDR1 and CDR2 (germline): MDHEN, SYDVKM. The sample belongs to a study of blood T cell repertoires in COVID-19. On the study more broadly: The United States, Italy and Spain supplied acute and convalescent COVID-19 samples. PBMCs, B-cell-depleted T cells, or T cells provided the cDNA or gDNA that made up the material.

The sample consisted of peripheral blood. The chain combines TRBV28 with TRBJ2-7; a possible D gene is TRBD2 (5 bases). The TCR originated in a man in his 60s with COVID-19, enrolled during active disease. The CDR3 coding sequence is TGTGCCAGCAGTCCACTCCTTCGACGGGAAGGCTCCTACGAGCAGTACTTC. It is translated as CASSPLLRREGSYEQYF.